The T cell receptor (beta chain) described here comes from a study of PD-L1 blockade in urothelial cancer. Study background: The authors examined blood 3 weeks (second dose) and 6 weeks after treatment start.

Generated by immunoSEQ multiplex PCR, the TCRdb table keeps only in-frame clones and is missing some. The sample includes 25,000 to 30,000 clones, roughly 86% of them seen just once. V lost 0 bases and J lost 4; bases outside the gene matches: 14. This CDR3 is built from 20 residues. Germline loops: CDR1 SGHVS, CDR2 FNYEAQ. This specimen consisted of PBMCs, obtained around atezolizumab (anti-PD-L1) treatment. The chain uses TRBV7-6 and TRBJ2-1; 11 nucleotides align to TRBD2. The receptor was derived from a man aged 45 to 65 with urothelial cancer. The CDR3 here is CASSLAVGLAGQPKYNEQFF. DNA for the CDR3: TGTGCCAGCAGCTTAGCAGTCGGACTAGCGGGTCAGCCGAAATACAATGAGCAGTTCTTC.